The 17 T cell receptor beta chains presented below share a single source sample, sequenced in a study of blood T cell repertoires in COVID-19. Clones were read by immunoSEQ multiplex PCR, and TCRdb kept only the in-frame ones, dropping some. The sample holds some 270,000 clones, roughly 82% seen once. The source material was peripheral blood. These receptors originate from a woman of 80 years or more with COVID-19, enrolled during active disease.

This clone was observed a few times. The chain is built from TRBV7-2 and TRBJ1-2; 8 bases match TRBD1. Germline V CDR1 and CDR2: SGHTA, FQGNSA. V shed 4 bases, J shed 3 bases, and the junction held 13 bases outside the gene matches. The CDR3 is made up of 17 amino acids. For the CDR3, the DNA is TGTGCCAGCAGCTCCCGCGAGGCAGGGGGCGGAGACTATGGCTACACCTTC. Encoded protein: CASSSREAGGGDYGYTF. The full variable domain, in which reference TRBV7-2 and TRBJ1-2 provide the parts outside the CDR3, is GAGVSQSPSNKVTEKGKDVELRCDPISGHTALYWYRQSLGQGLEFLIYFQGNSAPDKSGLPSDRFSAERTGGSVSTLTIQRTQQEDSAVYLCASSSREAGGGDYGYTFGSGTRLTVV.

The V call is TRBV4-3, the J call TRBJ2-3, with TRBD2 matching over 9 bases. Germline-derived CDR1 and CDR2 are LGHNA and YSLEER. CDR3 size: 17 residues. The trim removed 1 base at V and 1 base at J, leaving 6 bases unmatched. The CDR3 DNA reads as TGCGCCAGCAGCCAAGGTATCAGCGGGGGGCGCACAGATACGCAGTATTTT. As protein: CASSQGISGGRTDTQYF.

This rearrangement joins TRBV12-3 or TRBV12-4 to TRBJ1-5; no clear D gene. The V end was cut by 2 bases, the J end by 4 bases, with 6 bases between. The CDR3 length is 13 residues. The CDR3 nucleotides are TGTGCCAGCAGTTTATCAGCGAATCAGCCCCAGCATTTT. Residues: CASSLSANQPQHF.

This chain joins TRBV28 and TRBJ2-7; D not certain. Germline lookup yields CDR1 MDHEN and CDR2 SYDVKM. Deletions cut 8 bases from V and 2 bases from J, with 16 bases between. The CDR3 length is 14 residues. In DNA, the CDR3 is TGTGCCAGCCAAAGCGCCCGAACGCCCTACGAGCAGTACTTC. Translated, it gives CASQSARTPYEQYF.

The chain joins TRBV27 to TRBJ2-3, with D possibly TRBD2 on 6 matching bases. This CDR3 has 18 amino acids. CDR1 is MNHEY and CDR2 is SMNVEV in the germline V gene (reference sequence). Trimming took off 0 bases at V and 0 bases at J, with 16 bases between the two ends. For the CDR3, the DNA is TGTGCCAGCAGTTTATCGAGGGTCCGGCGGGGAAGCACAGATACGCAGTATTTT. Amino acid sequence: CASSLSRVRRGSTDTQYF.

This rearrangement joins TRBV2 to TRBJ1-5; a possible D gene is TRBD1 (5 bases). Germline loops: CDR1 SNHLY, CDR2 FYNNEI. The CDR3 runs 13 residues. V dropped 4 bases and J dropped 5 bases, with 9 bases sitting between them. The CDR3, as DNA: TGTGCCAGCAGTGGTCAGGGATATCAGCCCCAGCATTTT. Translation: CASSGQGYQPQHF.

The rearrangement links TRBV10-1 to TRBJ1-2; TRBD1 aligns across 8 bases. From germline, CDR1 is WNHNN and CDR2 SYGVQD (reference sequence). The CDR3 has 20 residues. V gave up 2 bases and J gave up 5 bases; unmatched junction bases: 22. CDR3 nucleotides: TGCGCCAGCAGTGAGGGACAGGGTTATAGGTCCTGCATGGCCAAATATGGCTACACCTTC. The encoded protein is CASSEGQGYRSCMAKYGYTF.

V and J are TRBV7-8 and TRBJ1-2; 9 bases are shared with TRBD1. Germline-derived CDR1 and CDR2 are SGHVS and FQNEAQ. The CDR3 length is 15 residues. The trim removed 5 bases at V and 7 bases at J, leaving 11 bases unmatched. This CDR3 reads CASSQPTGGIGGYTF. CDR3 nucleotides: TGTGCCAGCAGCCAGCCGACAGGGGGAATCGGTGGCTACACCTTC.

This clone was recorded a few times. This sequence joins TRBV20-1 and TRBJ2-3, with D unclear. CDR1 and CDR2 (germline): DFQATT, SNEGSKA (reference sequence). The CDR3 totals 15 residues. V was cut by 3 bases and J by 1 base, with 14 bases left in between. The CDR3 DNA is TGCAGTGCTAGTCCTGATAGTCTCGGCACAGATACGCAGTATTTT. Protein sequence: CSASPDSLGTDTQYF.

The chain uses TRBV2 and TRBJ1-1; tentative D call: TRBD1 (5 bases). CDR3 length: 12 amino acids. The ends were cut back, 9 bases at V and 11 bases at J, with 19 bases in the middle. Germline CDR1 and CDR2: SNHLY and FYNNEI. Here the CDR3 DNA reads TGTGCCAGTGGGGATAGGGGTATAGGGGCTTTCTTT. Its protein product is CASGDRGIGAFF.

The rearrangement joins TRBV10-3 to TRBJ2-1, with TRBD2 matching 7 bases. The CDR3 contains 14 residues. Germline CDR1 ENHRY, CDR2 SYGVKD. Trimming at V came to 8 bases and at J to 5 bases, leaving 9 bases not matched to a gene. The CDR3 reads CAIGGGTLNNEQFF. In DNA form, the CDR3 reads TGTGCCATCGGGGGGGGGACTTTAAACAATGAGCAGTTCTTC.

The chain links TRBV7-2 to TRBJ1-1; D gene ambiguous. Germline V CDR1 and CDR2: SGHTA, FQGNSA. This CDR3 is 17 amino acids long. V gave up 0 bases and J gave up 1 base, with 15 bases separating them. The CDR3 region has the DNA TGTGCCAGCAGCTTAGCGCAATTCTCGGCAGGGAACACTGAAGCTTTCTTT. It encodes CASSLAQFSAGNTEAFF.

This chain uses TRBV6-1 with TRBJ2-1; 8 bases are a match to TRBD2. V dropped 4 bases and J dropped 0; count of bases not matched to a gene: 8. CDR1 is MNHNS, CDR2 SASEGT, per germline. CDR3 length equals 17 residues. Here the CDR3 DNA reads TGTGCCAGCAGTGGGCGGGGCGGGGGGCCCTCCTACAATGAGCAGTTCTTC. As protein: CASSGRGGGPSYNEQFF.

The rearrangement links TRBV6-5 to TRBJ2-5; no clear D gene. Germline lookup yields CDR1 MNHEY and CDR2 SVGAGI. There are 14 residues in the CDR3. Trimming pared 6 bases from V and 5 bases from J, leaving 16 bases between. CDR3 DNA: TGTGCCAGCAGGACAACAAGGCCCCCGGAGACCCAGTACTTC. Protein sequence: CASRTTRPPETQYF.

The gene calls are TRBV29-1 and TRBJ1-2; weak D call: TRBD1 (6 bases). Trimming cost V 3 bases and J 8 bases, with 25 bases left between them. Germline loops: CDR1 SQVTM, CDR2 ANQGSEA. The CDR3 runs 16 residues. The CDR3 is CSVDRSEDREEGGYTF. The CDR3, as DNA: TGCAGCGTTGACCGGAGCGAGGACAGAGAAGAAGGGGGCTACACCTTC.

The J gene is TRBJ1-1, the V gene TRBV3-1 (or the pseudogene TRBV3-2); 7 bases align to TRBD1. The J segment lost 0 bases and the V segment lost 4 bases, leaving 2 bases of the junction unmatched. Germline V CDR1 and CDR2: LGHDT, YNNKEL (reference sequence). The length of the CDR3 is 14 residues. CDR3 nucleotide sequence: TGTGCCAGCAGCCCCAGGGGGATGAACACTGAAGCTTTCTTT. Its protein is CASSPRGMNTEAFF.

The chain combines TRBV24-1 with TRBJ1-1, with D possibly TRBD1 on 6 matching bases. Trimming shortened V by 10 bases and J by 1 base, and 12 bases separated the two germline ends. Germline V gene sequence: CDR1 KGHDR, CDR2 SFDVKD. This CDR3 has 13 residues. The CDR3 here is CATRAGANTEAFF. CDR3 nucleotide sequence: TGTGCCACTAGGGCGGGGGCGAACACTGAAGCTTTCTTT.